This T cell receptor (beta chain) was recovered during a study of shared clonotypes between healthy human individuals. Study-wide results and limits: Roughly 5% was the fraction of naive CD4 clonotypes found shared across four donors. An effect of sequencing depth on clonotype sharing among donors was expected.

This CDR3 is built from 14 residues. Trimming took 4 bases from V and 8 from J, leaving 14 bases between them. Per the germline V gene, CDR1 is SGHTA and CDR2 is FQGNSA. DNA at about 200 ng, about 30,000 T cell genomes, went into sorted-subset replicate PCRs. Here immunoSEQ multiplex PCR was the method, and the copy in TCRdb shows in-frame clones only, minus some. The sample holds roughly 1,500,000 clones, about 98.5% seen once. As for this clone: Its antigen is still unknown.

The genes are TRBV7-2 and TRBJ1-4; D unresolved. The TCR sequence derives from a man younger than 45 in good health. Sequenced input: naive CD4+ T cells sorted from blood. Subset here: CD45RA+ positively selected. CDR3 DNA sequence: TGTGCCAGCAGCTCCATAACCAAAGTAGAAAAACTGTTTTTT. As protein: CASSSITKVEKLFF.